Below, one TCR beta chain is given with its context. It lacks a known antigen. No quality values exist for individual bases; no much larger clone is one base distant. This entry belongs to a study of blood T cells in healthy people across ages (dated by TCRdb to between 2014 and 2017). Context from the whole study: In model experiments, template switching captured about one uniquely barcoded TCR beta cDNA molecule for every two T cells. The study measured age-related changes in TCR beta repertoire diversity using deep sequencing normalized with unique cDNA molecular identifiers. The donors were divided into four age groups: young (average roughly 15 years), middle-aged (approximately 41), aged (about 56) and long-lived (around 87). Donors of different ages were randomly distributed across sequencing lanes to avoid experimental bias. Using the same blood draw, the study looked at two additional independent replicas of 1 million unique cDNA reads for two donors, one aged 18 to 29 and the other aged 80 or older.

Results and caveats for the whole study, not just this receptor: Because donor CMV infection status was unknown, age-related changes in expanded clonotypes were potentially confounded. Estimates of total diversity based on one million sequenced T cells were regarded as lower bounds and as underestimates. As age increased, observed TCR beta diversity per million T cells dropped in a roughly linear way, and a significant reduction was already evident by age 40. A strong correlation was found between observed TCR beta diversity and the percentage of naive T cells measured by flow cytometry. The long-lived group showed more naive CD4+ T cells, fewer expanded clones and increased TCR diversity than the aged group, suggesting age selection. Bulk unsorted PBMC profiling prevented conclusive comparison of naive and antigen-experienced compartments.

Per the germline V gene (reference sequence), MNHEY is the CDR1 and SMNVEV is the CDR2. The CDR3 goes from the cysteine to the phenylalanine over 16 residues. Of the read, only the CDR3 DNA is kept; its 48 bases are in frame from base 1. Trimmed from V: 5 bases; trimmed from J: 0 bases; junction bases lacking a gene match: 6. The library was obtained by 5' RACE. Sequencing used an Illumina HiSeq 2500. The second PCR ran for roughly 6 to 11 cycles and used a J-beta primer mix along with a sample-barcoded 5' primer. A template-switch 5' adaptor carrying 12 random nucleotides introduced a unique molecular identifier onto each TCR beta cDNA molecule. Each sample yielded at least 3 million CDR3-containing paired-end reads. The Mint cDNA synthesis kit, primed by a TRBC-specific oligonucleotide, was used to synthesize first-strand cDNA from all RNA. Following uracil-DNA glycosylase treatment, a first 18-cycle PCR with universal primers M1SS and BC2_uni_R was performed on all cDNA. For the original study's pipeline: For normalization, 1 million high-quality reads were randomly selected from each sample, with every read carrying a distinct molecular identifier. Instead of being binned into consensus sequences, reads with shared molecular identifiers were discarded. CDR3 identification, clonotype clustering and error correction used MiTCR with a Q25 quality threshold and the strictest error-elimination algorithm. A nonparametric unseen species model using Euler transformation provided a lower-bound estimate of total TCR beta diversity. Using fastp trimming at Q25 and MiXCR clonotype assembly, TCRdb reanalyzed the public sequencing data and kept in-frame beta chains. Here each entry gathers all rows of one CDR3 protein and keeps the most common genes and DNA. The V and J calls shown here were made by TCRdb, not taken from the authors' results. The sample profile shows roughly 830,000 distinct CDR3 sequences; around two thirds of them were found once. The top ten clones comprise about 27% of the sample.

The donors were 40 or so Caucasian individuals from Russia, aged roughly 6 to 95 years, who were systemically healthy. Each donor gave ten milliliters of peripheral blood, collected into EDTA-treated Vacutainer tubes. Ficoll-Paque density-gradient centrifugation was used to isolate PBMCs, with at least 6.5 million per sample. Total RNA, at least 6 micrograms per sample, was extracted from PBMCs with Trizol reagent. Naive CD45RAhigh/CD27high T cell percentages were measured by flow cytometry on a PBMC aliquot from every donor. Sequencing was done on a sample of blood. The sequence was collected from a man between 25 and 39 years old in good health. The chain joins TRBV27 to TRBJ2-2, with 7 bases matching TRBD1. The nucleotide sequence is TGTGCCAGCAGTCGAGCCGGGACAGCGAACACCGGGGAGCTGTTTTTT. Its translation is CASSRAGTANTGELFF.